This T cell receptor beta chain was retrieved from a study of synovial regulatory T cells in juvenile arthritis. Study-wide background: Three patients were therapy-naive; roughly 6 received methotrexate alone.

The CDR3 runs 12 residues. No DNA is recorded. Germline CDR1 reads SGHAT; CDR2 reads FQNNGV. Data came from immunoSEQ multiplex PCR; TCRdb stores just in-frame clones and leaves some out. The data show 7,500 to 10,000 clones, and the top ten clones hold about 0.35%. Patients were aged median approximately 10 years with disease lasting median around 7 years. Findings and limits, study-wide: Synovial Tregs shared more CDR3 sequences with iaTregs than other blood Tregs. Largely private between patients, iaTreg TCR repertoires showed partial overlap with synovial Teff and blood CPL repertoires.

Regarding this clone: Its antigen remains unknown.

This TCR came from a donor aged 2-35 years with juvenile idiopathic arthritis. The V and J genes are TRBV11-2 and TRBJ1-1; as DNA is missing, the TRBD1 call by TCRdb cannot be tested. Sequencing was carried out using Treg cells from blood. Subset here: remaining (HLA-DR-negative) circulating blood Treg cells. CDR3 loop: CASTEGAREAFF.